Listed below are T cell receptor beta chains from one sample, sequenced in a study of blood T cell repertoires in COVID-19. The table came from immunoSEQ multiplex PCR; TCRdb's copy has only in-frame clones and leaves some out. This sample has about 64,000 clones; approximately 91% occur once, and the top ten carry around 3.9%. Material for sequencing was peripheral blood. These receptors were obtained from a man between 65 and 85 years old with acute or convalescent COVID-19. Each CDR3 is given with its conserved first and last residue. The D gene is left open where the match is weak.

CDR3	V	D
CASRSTGSGQYF	TRBV28	-
CASSLSGVPGELFF	TRBV11-3	TRBD2
CASSEAVRSSYEQYF	TRBV2	-
CASSHRAAEVTEAFF	TRBV6-5	-
CASSYFPGGEQFF	TRBV6-5	TRBD2
CASSTSVWGQDEKLFF	TRBV28	-
CASSVDAGGTSYEQYF	TRBV9	TRBD1
CASSLTGAETQYF	TRBV27	TRBD1
CASTQTGSSGNTIYF	TRBV6-5	-
CASRDRGYSGELFF	TRBV2	TRBD1
CATSDSTRTGHNEQFF	TRBV24-1	TRBD1
CASSYLGADQPQHF	TRBV6-5	-
CASSFGRGGAQTQYF	TRBV5-4	TRBD2
CASSSGLGDEQYF	TRBV11-2	-
CASSFDSSLISNQPQHF	TRBV7-2	-
CASSIQAGGPYNEQFF	TRBV19	TRBD2
CASSPSGVQYF	TRBV7-2	-
CASSYSNSPHGYTF	TRBV6-2/TRBV6-3	-
CASSQEDRGTYNEQFF	TRBV3-1/TRBV3-2	-
CASSEIGGSEKLFF	TRBV6-1	-
CASSSGQGALYSNQPQHF	TRBV19	TRBD1
CATSDPGQGDTEAFF	TRBV24-1	TRBD1
CASSVGPETQYF	TRBV2	-
CASSPDRGPNQPQHF	TRBV6-5	TRBD1
CASSFPGGIYGYTF	TRBV11-2	-
CASRRIRVDTQYF	TRBV2	-
CASSSSGGNYGYTF	TRBV27	TRBD1
CASSEWTGPSPLHF	TRBV7-9	TRBD1
CASNPDRPTSGNTIYF	TRBV2	-
CASTTHRGYEQYF	TRBV12-3/TRBV12-4	-
CASSYIGGDGYTF	TRBV6-5	TRBD1
CASSSRQVNTGELFF	TRBV28	-
CASSSLRQGVRGANVLTF	TRBV19	TRBD1
CASSPPGAGANIQYF	TRBV6-6	-
CASSQDPPGMWEAFF	TRBV3-1/TRBV3-2	-
CATSSGGSLTQYF	TRBV15	-
CAISAGQGAEAFF	TRBV10-3	TRBD1
CASSAPDSRLSYEQYF	TRBV2	-
CASTPVGELFF	TRBV7-9	-
CASSPIGTDNTEAFF	TRBV18	TRBD1
CASSPRGGLYSSGNTIYF	TRBV7-9	-
CASRLKGKGEKLFF	TRBV12-2	-
CASSSGQMNTGELFF	TRBV5-1	TRBD1
CASSQEGSLDQPQHF	TRBV4-1	-
CASSLDSRVQGREKLFF	TRBV11-2	-
CASSYSTVGGYGYTF	TRBV6-2/TRBV6-3	-
CASSRNRGRTENTEAFF	TRBV27	TRBD1
CASSFLKAGAFTDTQYF	TRBV7-9	TRBD2
CASSQQGQGARGYTF	TRBV4-2	TRBD1
CASSMSGVGSNEQFF	TRBV19	TRBD2
CASSSQGDEQFF	TRBV7-9	TRBD1
CATSRALAISYNEQFF	TRBV15	-
CASSGGAGAPRSPLHF	TRBV9	-
CASREGEIGYTF	TRBV6-5	-
CASGLGWGTSGESTDTQYF	TRBV11-2	TRBD2